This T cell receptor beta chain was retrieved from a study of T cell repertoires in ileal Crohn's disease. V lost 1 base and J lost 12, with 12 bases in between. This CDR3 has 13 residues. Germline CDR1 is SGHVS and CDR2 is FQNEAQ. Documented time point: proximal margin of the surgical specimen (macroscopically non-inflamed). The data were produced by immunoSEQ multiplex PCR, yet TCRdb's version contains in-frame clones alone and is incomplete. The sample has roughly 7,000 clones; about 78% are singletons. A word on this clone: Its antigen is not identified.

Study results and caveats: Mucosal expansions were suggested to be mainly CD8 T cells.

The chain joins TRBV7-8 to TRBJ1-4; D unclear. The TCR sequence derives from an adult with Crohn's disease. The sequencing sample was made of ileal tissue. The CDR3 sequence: CASSLGGRTELFF. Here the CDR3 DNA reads TGTGCCAGCAGCTTAGGAGGTAGAACGGAACTGTTTTTT.